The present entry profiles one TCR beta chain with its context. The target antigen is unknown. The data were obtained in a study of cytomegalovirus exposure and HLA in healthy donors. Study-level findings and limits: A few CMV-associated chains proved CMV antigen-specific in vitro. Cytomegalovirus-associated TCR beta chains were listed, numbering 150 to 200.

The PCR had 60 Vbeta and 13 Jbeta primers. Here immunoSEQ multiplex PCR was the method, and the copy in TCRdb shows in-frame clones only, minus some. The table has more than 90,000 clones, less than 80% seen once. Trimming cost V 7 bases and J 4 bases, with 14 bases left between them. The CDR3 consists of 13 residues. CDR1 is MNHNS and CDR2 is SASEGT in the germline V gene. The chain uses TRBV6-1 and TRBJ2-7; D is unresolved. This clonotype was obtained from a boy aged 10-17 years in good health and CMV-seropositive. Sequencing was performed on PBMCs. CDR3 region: CASIGPIRYEQYF. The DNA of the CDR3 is TGTGCCAGCATCGGTCCGATACGGTACGAGCAGTACTTC.